The next 16 T cell receptor beta chains were all read from a single sample in a study of control samples from healthy donors and cancer patients. TCRdb keeps only in-frame clones here, not all; method: immunoSEQ multiplex PCR. This sample has 130,000 or so clones; around 89% occur once, and the top ten carry 40%. The sample consisted of blood. The receptors shown here come from a man aged 45-60 years in good health.

J is TRBJ2-3 and V is TRBV3-1 (or the pseudogene TRBV3-2), with D hard to call. The V end was cut by 4 bases, the J end by 2 bases, with 7 bases between. Germline V gene sequence: CDR1 LGHDT, CDR2 YNNKEL (reference sequence). The CDR3 is 13 residues long. For the CDR3, the DNA is TGTGCCAGCAGCCTCCAGTCCACAGATACGCAGTATTTT. Protein: CASSLQSTDTQYF.

This chain links TRBV9 with TRBJ1-3; D is uncertain. The CDR3 has 19 amino acids. V was clipped by 0 bases and J by 0 bases, with 19 bases between them. Germline loops: CDR1 SGDLS, CDR2 YYNGEE. The CDR3 loop reads CASSVEPIGQPLSGNTIYF. CDR3 in DNA: TGTGCCAGCAGCGTAGAGCCCATCGGGCAACCGCTCTCTGGAAACACCATATATTTT.

The chain joins TRBV24-1 to TRBJ2-3; possible D gene TRBD1, 5 bases. V was trimmed by 4 bases and J by 2 bases, leaving 18 bases between them. The CDR3 consists of 17 residues. Germline-derived CDR1 and CDR2 are KGHDR and SFDVKD. The CDR3 sequence is CATSESWTFRFTDTQYF. In DNA, the CDR3 is TGTGCCACCAGTGAATCGTGGACATTCAGGTTCACAGATACGCAGTATTTT.

The chain employs TRBV4-1 and TRBJ2-1, with 8 bases that match TRBD1. The V and J ends lost 0 bases and 8 bases, in that order; junction bases with no gene match: 6. This CDR3 comprises 15 residues. From germline, CDR1 is MGHRA and CDR2 YSYEKL. This chain's CDR3 is CASSQDRGQFYEQFF. The CDR3 DNA reads as TGCGCCAGCAGCCAAGACAGGGGGCAATTCTATGAGCAGTTCTTC.

The rearrangement links TRBV30 to TRBJ2-7; 10 nucleotides line up with TRBD1. CDR1 and CDR2 (germline): GTSNPN, SVGIG (reference sequence). The CDR3 extends over 14 amino acids. Germline trimming cut 8 bases from V and 4 bases from J; bases unmatched to any gene: 11. CDR3 in DNA: TGTGCCAGCCGGAGGGACAGGGGAGGTTACGAGCAGTACTTC. This gives the protein CASRRDRGGYEQYF.

A single count supports this clone. The rearrangement links TRBV10-2 to TRBJ1-2; D perhaps matches TRBD1 (6 bases). Trimming took 6 bases from V and 0 from J, leaving 17 bases between them. CDR3 length: 16 amino acids. The germline V gene has CDR1 WSHSY and CDR2 SAAADI. CDR3 in DNA: TGCGCCAGCAGCCCGGGACACCCCAGCGCTAACTATGGCTACACCTTC. Translating gives CASSPGHPSANYGYTF.

In the case of this clone: At the DNA level, this CDR3 is encoded by other sequences in the same sample as well. The chain uses TRBV3-1 (or the pseudogene TRBV3-2) and TRBJ1-3; no firm D call. V was shortened by 0 bases and J by 0 bases, with 0 bases between the two germline ends. The germline V gene encodes CDR1 LGHDT and CDR2 YNNKEL (reference sequence). CDR3 length equals 13 residues. The CDR3 loop is CASSQDSGNTIYF. The DNA for the CDR3 is TGTGCCAGCAGCCAAGACTCTGGAAACACCATATATTTT.

Details on this clone: The sample contains more than one DNA sequence encoding this CDR3. The chain couples TRBV7-2 to TRBJ1-2; TRBD1 matches at 7 bases. V gave up 1 base and J gave up 7 bases; unmatched junction bases: 3. CDR1 and CDR2 from the germline V gene are SGHTA and FQGNSA. This CDR3 comprises 13 residues. This chain's CDR3 is CASSLGQGGGYTF. The CDR3 nucleotides read TGTGCCAGCAGCTTAGGACAGGGCGGTGGCTACACCTTC.

The V gene is TRBV30, the J gene TRBJ1-5, with D tentatively TRBD1 (6 bases). The CDR3 totals 14 residues. In germline, CDR1 is GTSNPN, CDR2 SVGIG (reference sequence). V gave up 3 bases and J gave up 3 bases, with 12 bases separating them. CDR3 in DNA: TGTGCCTGGAGGGCCAGGGGTAACAATCAGCCCCAGCATTTT. Its protein product is CAWRARGNNQPQHF.

The chain couples TRBV6-5 to TRBJ1-2; TRBD1 might be the D (5 bases). Trimming left V 6 bases short and J 0 bases short, with 14 bases between. The CDR3 extends over 15 amino acids. Germline V CDR1 and CDR2: MNHEY, SVGAGI. CDR3: CASSRGEFSNYGYTF. In DNA, the CDR3 is TGTGCCAGCAGCCGGGGCGAATTTTCTAACTATGGCTACACCTTC.

The CDR3 nucleotides read TGTGCCAGCAGCCAAGGACAGGGCTCCTACGAGCAGTACTTC. Encoded protein: CASSQGQGSYEQYF. V and J are TRBV3-1 (or the pseudogene TRBV3-2) and TRBJ2-7; 7 nucleotides match TRBD1. Trimming took 1 base from V and 0 from J; bases not matched to a gene: 0. CDR3 length: 14 residues. Germline loops: CDR1 LGHDT, CDR2 YNNKEL (reference sequence).

The CDR3, as DNA: TGCGCCAGCAGTCCCGGCGACAGGTGGGGCACTGAAGCTTTCTTT. It encodes CASSPGDRWGTEAFF. The genes are TRBV5-1 and TRBJ1-1; tentative D call: TRBD1 (6 bases). With 5 bases removed from V and 4 bases from J, the gap between germline ends came to 18 bases. CDR3 length: 15 residues. Germline lookup yields CDR1 SGHRS and CDR2 YFSETQ.

The chain employs TRBV12-3 or TRBV12-4 and TRBJ1-2; 11 bases fit TRBD1. Trimming took 3 bases from V and 7 from J; bases not matched to a gene: 1. There are 13 residues in the CDR3. In nucleotides, the CDR3 is TGTGCCAGCAGTTTCGGGACAGGGGGTGGCTACACCTTC. It codes for CASSFGTGGGYTF.

This clone was found a few times. V and J are TRBV21-1 and TRBJ2-7; whether TRBD1, the table's D call, matches the DNA was not checked. TRBV21-1 is labeled a pseudogene. The CDR3 runs to 12 residues. DNA of the CDR3: TGTGCCAGCAGTAGGGGGCTCTACGAGCAGTACTTC. Translating it yields CASSRGLYEQYF.

The V call is TRBV29-1, the J call TRBJ1-5; 8 nucleotides line up with TRBD1. This CDR3 is 16 amino acids long. J was trimmed by 0 bases and V by 5 bases; bases with no gene match: 9. Germline lookup yields CDR1 SQVTM and CDR2 ANQGSEA. CDR3 in amino acids: CSVPGQGRSSNQPQHF. The CDR3 nucleotides read TGCAGCGTTCCAGGACAGGGAAGAAGTAGCAATCAGCCCCAGCATTTT.

The count of this clone is one. V and J are TRBV5-1 and TRBJ2-5; TRBD2 is a possible D gene (6 bases). CDR3 length: 13 amino acids. Germline CDR1 reads SGHRS; CDR2 reads YFSETQ. V was clipped by 4 bases and J by 1 base, with 8 bases between them. This chain's CDR3 is CASSGTSQETQYF. The DNA for the CDR3 is TGCGCCAGCAGCGGGACTTCCCAAGAGACCCAGTACTTC.